This T cell receptor beta chain originates from a study of CD8+ T cells in alopecia areata. General observations from the study: With just one nonresponder, it is still uncertain whether baseline CD8+ expansion relates to response. TCR sharing was clearer in mice than between patients, perhaps partly owing to patient HLA diversity. During tofacitinib treatment, many expanded lesional clones remained in scalp and blood.

Isolated RNA was reverse transcribed into cDNA used as the sequencing template. TCRdb's copy holds only in-frame clones and misses some; the assay was immunoSEQ multiplex PCR. The sample lists 150,000 to 200,000 clones; roughly 60% were seen once. Stated treatment: oral pan-JAK inhibitor, 5-10 mg twice daily. Alopecia areata patients provided lesional scalp punch biopsies and peripheral blood. The CDR3 loop spans 15 amino acids. Trimming left V 3 bases short and J 7 bases short, with 17 bases between. The germline gives CDR1 SGHAT, CDR2 FQNNGV. This clone appeared many times. Its antigen remains unknown.

The chain employs TRBV11-2 and TRBJ2-3, with a weak D call TRBD1 (6 bases). This clonotype was obtained from a human donor with alopecia areata. This specimen consisted of CD4+ T cells sorted from blood, obtained at week 24, from a patient treated with tofacitinib. The CDR3: CASSFYSRGTNTQYF. CDR3 DNA sequence: TGTGCCAGCAGCTTTTACTCAAGAGGGACAAATACGCAGTATTTT.